The TCR beta chain described here comes from a study of T-cell reconstitution after alpha-beta-depleted transplantation in children. Regarding this clonotype: Since a much larger clone is just one base distant, this may be a read error.

The TCRbeta library was prepared with unique molecular identifiers. TCRdb analysed the PCR reads with MiXCR anew, one entry per CDR3 protein. The table has about 640,000 distinct CDR3 sequences, over 15% seen once. V lost 4 bases and J 2 bases, leaving 12 bases between the germline ends. The CDR3 has 13 amino acids. The germline CDR1 and CDR2 sequences are DFQATT and SNEGSKA (reference sequence). This specimen consisted of PBMCs from the stem cell graft donor, obtained from the stem cell graft. The sequence was obtained from a human donor who donated a stem cell graft to a child with acute myeloid leukemia. The rearrangement uses TRBV20-1 and TRBJ2-7; the D gene is possibly TRBD1 (5 bases). CDR3 in amino acids: CSATLDTAYEQYV. CDR3 coding DNA: TGCAGTGCTACCTTGGACACGGCCTACGAGCAGTACGTC.